This is a list of T cell receptor beta chains from one sample in a study of T-cell reconstitution after alpha-beta-depleted transplantation in children. MiXCR, run by TCRdb on the PCR reads, gives a single entry per CDR3 protein. The sample records about 200,000 distinct CDR3 sequences, 6.3% being singletons. The sample here was PBMCs, taken before TCRalphabeta/CD19-depleted stem cell transplant. These receptors were obtained from a girl in the first two years of life with combined immunodeficiency, due to receive a stem cell transplant. CDR3s include the opening cysteine and the closing phenylalanine or tryptophan. D genes are given only for firm matches. Not every row has a clone size; where given, it reads once, few, many or a size class.

cdr3_length,v_call,j_call,clone_size,d_call,cdr3_nt,cdr3_aa
14,TRBV28,TRBJ2-7,many,NA,TGTGCCAGCATAACAAACAGGTCTCCCTACGAGCAGTACTTC,CASITNRSPYEQYF
12,TRBV12-3/TRBV12-4,TRBJ1-1,many,NA,TGTGCCAGCACCAAAGAGACAGTTGAAGCTTTCTTT,CASTKETVEAFF
13,TRBV24-1,TRBJ2-1,many,NA,TGTGCCACCATGGACACTTCCTACAATGAGCAGTTCTTC,CATMDTSYNEQFF
13,TRBV20-1,TRBJ2-7,many,NA,TGCAGTGGTGGCGGGATTAGCTCCTACGAGCAGTACTTC,CSGGGISSYEQYF
14,TRBV20-1,TRBJ2-1,NA,NA,TGCAGTGCTAGTACTCTAGGTTCCTACAATGAGCAGTTCTTC,CSASTLGSYNEQFF
12,TRBV7-9,TRBJ2-1,few,NA,TGTGCCAGCAGCTTTGCAGGGAATGAGCAGTTCTTC,CASSFAGNEQFF
16,TRBV7-2,TRBJ1-1,many,NA,TGTGCCAGCAGCTTAGGTTTGGGGATGGGGAACACTGAAGCTTTCTTT,CASSLGLGMGNTEAFF
15,TRBV5-1,TRBJ2-1,many,TRBD2,TGCGCCAGCAGCTTGGTGACTAGCGGGAGTCATGAGCAGTTCTTC,CASSLVTSGSHEQFF
15,TRBV5-1,TRBJ1-1,many,TRBD1,TGCGCCAGCAGCCTATCTCTGACAGGGGGGTCTGAAGCTTTCTTT,CASSLSLTGGSEAFF
15,TRBV19,TRBJ2-7,few,NA,TGTGCCAGTAGTGTTAACTCCCGGTCACGCTACGAGCAGTACTTC,CASSVNSRSRYEQYF
16,TRBV24-1,TRBJ2-1,many,NA,TGTGCCACCAGTAATGGAGGGGGGTTCACCTACAATGAGCAGTTCTTC,CATSNGGGFTYNEQFF
15,TRBV20-1,TRBJ2-1,many,NA,TGCAGTGCTAGGAGGGAGGTCCCCTCCTACAATGAGCAGTTCTTC,CSARREVPSYNEQFF
13,TRBV29-1,TRBJ2-7,many,TRBD1,TGCAGCGTTGTAGGGGACAGCCTCTACGAGCAGTACTTC,CSVVGDSLYEQYF
14,TRBV25-1,TRBJ2-5,many,NA,TGTGCCAGCAGTGAATATAGCGAAAAAGAGACCCAGTACTTC,CASSEYSEKETQYF
14,TRBV7-9,TRBJ1-6,many,NA,TGTGCCAGCAGACGTGTTGAGGGCAATTCACCCCTCCACTTT,CASRRVEGNSPLHF
15,TRBV4-2,TRBJ1-1,many,NA,TGTGCCAGCAGCCCCCCGTGGGGATGGAACACTGAAGCTTTCTTT,CASSPPWGWNTEAFF
14,TRBV9,TRBJ2-1,many,NA,TGTGCCAGCAGTGTCGGGGTTCTAAATAATGAGCAGTTCTTC,CASSVGVLNNEQFF
16,TRBV7-3,TRBJ2-1,few,TRBD1,TGTGCCAGCAGCTTAAAAGGCCAGGGGGCGGGATACGAGCAGTTCTTC,CASSLKGQGAGYEQFF
14,TRBV2,TRBJ2-5,many,NA,TGTGCCAGCAGCCGGAACGGGGCACAAGAGACCCAGTACTTC,CASSRNGAQETQYF
15,TRBV12-3/TRBV12-4,TRBJ2-7,many,TRBD1,TGTGCCAGCAGATTAGGGACAGGGGGCTTCTACGAGCAGTACTTC,CASRLGTGGFYEQYF
13,TRBV5-1,TRBJ2-3,many,NA,TGCGCCAGCAGTAGCGACATGGGTGTCGCGCAGTATTTT,CASSSDMGVAQYF
16,TRBV6-2/TRBV6-3,TRBJ2-2,many,NA,TGTGCCAGCAGTTCGGAGGGAGTACCGAACACCGGGGAGCTGTTTTTT,CASSSEGVPNTGELFF
16,TRBV4-1,TRBJ2-7,many,TRBD2,TGCGCCAGCAGCCAACTTTCAGCGGGAGGACCCTACGAGCAGTACTTC,CASSQLSAGGPYEQYF
15,TRBV5-1,TRBJ2-2,many,TRBD1,TGCGCCAGCAGCTTGCTCCAGGGGGCCACCGGGGAGCTGTTTTTT,CASSLLQGATGELFF
15,TRBV28,TRBJ1-2,many,TRBD1,TGTGCCAGCAGTTCCGGGACAGATTATAACTATGGCTACACCTTC,CASSSGTDYNYGYTF
22,TRBV11-3,TRBJ2-5,NA,TRBD2,TGTGCCAGCAGCTTAGGTTATAGCGGGAGCCTAGGAGCGGAGGAGTATTGGGAGACCCAGTACTTC,CASSLGYSGSLGAEEYWETQYF
14,TRBV12-3/TRBV12-4,TRBJ2-6,many,NA,TGTGCCAGCAGTTTTTTGGCCGGGGCCAACGTCCTGACTTTC,CASSFLAGANVLTF
13,TRBV29-1,TRBJ1-1,many,TRBD1,TGCAGCGTGATTCCGGGACAGCGGACTGAAGCTTTCTTT,CSVIPGQRTEAFF
16,TRBV5-1,TRBJ2-1,few,TRBD2,TGCGCCAGCAGCTTGTTATTAGCGGGAAACGACAATGAGCAGTTCTTC,CASSLLLAGNDNEQFF
15,TRBV4-3,TRBJ2-3,many,NA,TGCGCCAGCAGCCAAGACACCGGGGACGCAGATACGCAGTATTTT,CASSQDTGDADTQYF
12,TRBV29-1,TRBJ1-2,many,NA,TGCAGCGTTGAACCGGGGGGCTATGGCTACACCTTC,CSVEPGGYGYTF
16,TRBV29-1,TRBJ2-3,many,TRBD1,TGCAGCGTTGAAGAGGGGACAGGGCCTGGCACAGATACGCAGTATTTT,CSVEEGTGPGTDTQYF
13,TRBV27,TRBJ2-2,many,NA,TGTGCCAGCAGTTTGGGTCACAGGGCTGAGCTGTTTTTT,CASSLGHRAELFF
15,TRBV12-3/TRBV12-4,TRBJ1-1,many,NA,TGTGCCAGCAGTCCCTTGGCGGGGGAAGAGACTGAAGCTTTCTTT,CASSPLAGEETEAFF
14,TRBV29-1,TRBJ2-2,many,NA,TGCAGCGCTGATGGGACGGCGAACACCGGGGAGCTGTTTTTT,CSADGTANTGELFF
13,TRBV29-1,TRBJ2-7,many,NA,TGCAGCGTTGAAGTCGGGGGAAGCTACGAGCAGTACTTC,CSVEVGGSYEQYF
16,TRBV7-2,TRBJ2-5,many,TRBD2,TGTGCCAGCAGCTTAGTGACTAGCGGGGGTGGGGAGACCCAGTACTTC,CASSLVTSGGGETQYF
13,TRBV7-6,TRBJ1-1,many,NA,TGTGCCAGCAGCTTAGCGGGAAGCTCTGAAGCTTTCTTT,CASSLAGSSEAFF
16,TRBV9,TRBJ2-7,few,NA,TGTGCCAGCAGCGTAGGAATGCGGGCTAGCCACTACGAGCAGTACTTC,CASSVGMRASHYEQYF
13,TRBV28,TRBJ2-5,few,NA,TGTGCCAGCATCCCTTGGGGTCAAGAGACCCAGTACTTC,CASIPWGQETQYF
15,TRBV6-2/TRBV6-3,TRBJ2-5,many,TRBD2,TGTGCCAGCAGTTTCGGACTAGCGGCCCAAGAGACCCAGTACTTC,CASSFGLAAQETQYF
13,TRBV29-1,TRBJ2-5,many,NA,TGCAGCGTTGTAATGGTTCTTACGGAGACCCAGTACTTC,CSVVMVLTETQYF
18,TRBV5-1,TRBJ2-6,few,TRBD1,TGCGCCAGCAGCGGATTCGGGACAGTTGTTGTCGGGGCCAACGTCCTGACTTTC,CASSGFGTVVVGANVLTF
11,TRBV29-1,TRBJ2-7,many,NA,TGCAGCGTTGGTCTGATCGACGAGCAGTACTTC,CSVGLIDEQYF
17,TRBV4-3,TRBJ2-7,many,NA,TGCGCCAGCAGCCAAGGGGTCCCGGGGCAGGCCCCTTACGAGCAGTACTTC,CASSQGVPGQAPYEQYF
15,TRBV18,TRBJ1-3,once,NA,TGTGCCAGCTCACCAGCACAGGGCCCTGGAAACACCATATATTTT,CASSPAQGPGNTIYF
15,TRBV7-9,TRBJ2-7,many,TRBD1,TGTGCCAGCAGCTTAGCGGGACAGGGAAACTACGAGCAGTACTTC,CASSLAGQGNYEQYF
16,TRBV7-2,TRBJ2-2,many,NA,TGTGCCAGCAGCTTGTGGCCATCGGGAGTTGCCGGGGAGCTGTTTTTT,CASSLWPSGVAGELFF
14,TRBV20-1,TRBJ2-1,many,NA,TGCAGTGCCGAGTTCCCCGGTGATCGAGGTGAGCAGTTCTTC,CSAEFPGDRGEQFF